Shown below are 22 T cell receptor beta chains from a single sample sequenced in a study of human T cells and chemical hapten exposure. TCRdb reprocessed the RACE reads via MiXCR and lists one record per CDR3 protein. In the table there are roughly 90,000 distinct CDR3 sequences, around 10% of which are singletons. As for time point: pre-sensitization, week 0. Treatment meaning: therapeutic diphenylcyclopropenone sensitization with weekly scalp DPC. The sequencing used whole blood, collected in connection with sensitization to the hapten diphenylcyclopropenone (DPC). These receptors all come from a woman aged 40 to 50 with alopecia areata. Some clones in this sample may be carry-over from other donors' samples.

V gene TRBV20-1 combines with J gene TRBJ1-1, with D perhaps TRBD1 (6 bases). Trimming took 6 bases from V and 1 from J, leaving 9 bases between them. This CDR3 region has 12 residues. Germline-derived CDR1 and CDR2 are DFQATT and SNEGSKA (reference sequence). CDR3 coding DNA: TGCAGTGCCGACAGGCGGAACACTGAAGCTTTCTTT. It yields the protein CSADRRNTEAFF.

This clonotype was counted a few times. The gene calls are TRBV7-2 and TRBJ2-1; D gene uncertain. The CDR3 consists of 14 residues. Germline loops: CDR1 SGHTA, CDR2 FQGNSA. V lost 3 bases, J lost 4 bases, and 10 bases lay in between. CDR3 protein: CASSFPVPYNEQFF. The DNA for the CDR3 is TGTGCCAGCAGCTTCCCCGTACCGTACAATGAGCAGTTCTTC.

This clonotype was found many times. This chain uses TRBV6-2 or TRBV6-3 with TRBJ2-7; D possibly uses TRBD1 or TRBD2 (5 bases each). V lost 5 bases and J 2 bases, leaving 19 bases between the germline ends. Looked up from germline, CDR1 is MNHEY and CDR2 is SVGEGT. The CDR3 length is 16 residues. CDR3 sequence: CASSRIPGPRTYEQYF. In nucleotides, the CDR3 is TGTGCCAGCAGTCGAATCCCGGGACCCAGGACCTACGAGCAGTACTTC.

This clonotype was picked up a small number of times. The gene calls are TRBV20-1 and TRBJ1-6; D not resolved. CDR1 and CDR2 (germline): DFQATT, SNEGSKA (reference sequence). The length of the CDR3 is 16 residues. Trimming took off 2 bases at V and 6 bases at J, with 17 bases between the two ends. In nucleotides, the CDR3 is TGCAGTGCTAGAAATGGAGTTAAGGGCCGTAATTCACCCCTCCACTTT. Its translation: CSARNGVKGRNSPLHF.

This clonotype turned up a few times. CDR3: CASSFGGLHNSPLHF. The DNA of the CDR3 is TGTGCCAGCAGTTTCGGAGGGTTGCATAATTCACCCCTCCACTTT. The chain employs TRBV27 and TRBJ1-6; D unresolved. The CDR3 sequence is 15 residues long. Germline CDR1 and CDR2: MNHEY and SMNVEV (reference sequence). Trimming took 3 bases from V and 5 from J, leaving 11 bases between them.

At least ten counts were recorded for this clonotype. The chain carries TRBV11-2 and TRBJ2-1; 11 bases align to TRBD2. The trim removed 6 bases at V and 1 base at J, leaving 5 bases unmatched. Germline lookup yields CDR1 SGHAT and CDR2 FQNNGV. The CDR3 spans 16 residues. This CDR3 reads CASRPGTSGSYNEQFF. As DNA, the CDR3 is TGTGCCAGCAGACCTGGGACTAGCGGTTCCTACAATGAGCAGTTCTTC.

This clonotype came up many times. Sequence at one end of the junction differs from germline and may be a read error. The chain employs TRBV7-7 and TRBJ2-2; D call uncertain. The CDR3 spans 15 residues. From germline, CDR1 is SSHAT and CDR2 FNYEAQ (reference sequence). The CDR3 DNA sequence: TGTGCTAGCAGCTTAGGCATAGCCAGCACCGGGGAGCTGTTTTTT. Protein product: CASSLGIASTGELFF. Using reference TRBV7-7 and TRBJ2-2 for the parts outside the CDR3, the full variable domain is GAGVSQSPRYKVTKRGQDVTLRCDPISSHATLYWYQQALGQGPEFLTYFNYEAQPDKSGLPSDRFSAERPEGSISTLTIQRTEQRDSAMYRCASSLGIASTGELFFGEGSRLTVL.

Ten or more counts support this clonotype. The J gene is TRBJ2-7, the V gene TRBV29-1; TRBD2 agrees at 9 bases. This CDR3 is built from 13 residues. The V and J ends lost 7 bases and 3 bases, in that order; junction bases with no gene match: 7. The germline V gene has CDR1 SQVTM and CDR2 ANQGSEA. The CDR3 DNA reads TGCAGCGGAGTAGCGGGGGCCTACTACGAGCAGTACTTC. Its translation: CSGVAGAYYEQYF.

This clonotype turned up a few times. The chain employs TRBV5-1 and TRBJ2-7, with 11 positions matching TRBD1. V lost 7 bases, J lost 6 bases, and 3 bases stayed unmatched. This CDR3 region has 12 residues. CDR1 and CDR2 (germline): SGHRS, YFSETQ. CDR3 region: CASAGQGAEQYF. The CDR3 nucleotides read TGCGCCAGCGCCGGACAGGGGGCCGAGCAGTACTTC.

CDR3 loop: CASSLYGQQFF. As DNA, the CDR3 is TGTGCCAGCAGTTTATACGGACAGCAGTTCTTC. The gene calls are TRBV12-3 or TRBV12-4 and TRBJ2-1; no clear D gene. This CDR3 has 11 amino acids. V was trimmed by 2 bases and J by 11 bases, leaving 7 bases between them.

There are many counts of this clonotype. The rearrangement links TRBV12-3 or TRBV12-4 to TRBJ2-7; either TRBD1 or TRBD2 may supply D (6 bases each). The CDR3 has 13 amino acids. V was clipped by 5 bases and J by 7 bases, with 15 bases between them. For the CDR3, the DNA is TGTGCCAGCAGTCCATTTAGGAGGGGGGAGCAGTACTTC. It codes for CASSPFRRGEQYF.

This clonotype was found many times. V usage is TRBV28 and J usage is TRBJ1-5; 8 nucleotides align to TRBD1. Germline loops: CDR1 MDHEN, CDR2 SYDVKM. CDR3 length: 14 residues. Trimming cost V 7 bases and J 4 bases; bases outside gene matches: 6. Written as DNA, the CDR3 is TGTGCCAGCATAGACAGGGGTAGGAATCAGCCCCAGCATTTT. This sequence encodes CASIDRGRNQPQHF.

V and J are TRBV20-1 and TRBJ2-2, with 8 bases that match TRBD1. CDR3 length equals 15 residues. From germline, CDR1 is DFQATT and CDR2 SNEGSKA (reference sequence). Losses at the gene ends were 3 bases for V and 4 bases for J; bases not matched to a gene: 7. This chain's CDR3 is CSASRQGAITGELFF. CDR3 nucleotides: TGCAGTGCTAGCAGGCAGGGGGCGATCACCGGGGAGCTGTTTTTT.

The table lists this clonotype with a few counts. The chain links TRBV20-1 to TRBJ1-1; D gene unclear. There are 14 residues in the CDR3. Germline CDR1 and CDR2: DFQATT and SNEGSKA (reference sequence). V was clipped by 3 bases and J by 6 bases, with 17 bases between them. DNA of the CDR3: TGCAGTGCTAGGGTGAGCCCCTCGGACGCTGAAGCTTTCTTT. This gives the protein CSARVSPSDAEAFF.

This chain uses TRBV4-3 with TRBJ1-1, with a weak D call TRBD1 (5 bases). The V end was cut by 4 bases, the J end by 1 base, with 22 bases between. The CDR3 extends over 18 amino acids. CDR1 is LGHNA, CDR2 YSLEER, per germline. CDR3 amino acids: CASSPGAVEGTKNTEAFF. CDR3 DNA sequence: TGCGCCAGCAGCCCCGGAGCGGTTGAGGGGACTAAGAACACTGAAGCTTTCTTT.

This clonotype turned up a few times. V is TRBV7-9 and J is TRBJ1-1; D is uncertain. CDR1 SEHNR and CDR2 FQNEAQ come from the germline V gene (reference sequence). V dropped 4 bases and J dropped 5 bases, with 17 bases sitting between them. The CDR3 spans 15 residues. The CDR3 reads CASSSWTEVRTEAFF. The CDR3 bases are TGTGCCAGCAGCTCCTGGACGGAGGTCCGGACTGAAGCTTTCTTT.

This clonotype was seen repeatedly, ten times or more. This sequence joins TRBV6-2 or TRBV6-3 and TRBJ2-1, with 10 bases identical to TRBD2. V was pared by 4 bases and J by 3 bases, with 6 bases of the junction left unmatched. Looked up from germline, CDR1 is MNHEY and CDR2 is SVGEGT. The CDR3 runs to 16 residues. In nucleotides, the CDR3 is TGTGCCAGCAGTTCCCTACTAGCGGGGCGCTACAATGAGCAGTTCTTC. Encoded protein: CASSSLLAGRYNEQFF.

This clonotype was seen more than once but under ten times. V usage is TRBV14 and J usage is TRBJ2-7; TRBD1 is a possible D gene (6 bases). The CDR3 runs to 12 residues. Trimming took off 4 bases at V and 6 bases at J, with 10 bases between the two ends. CDR1 and CDR2 from the germline V gene are SGHDN and FVKESK. For the CDR3, the DNA is TGTGCCAGCAGCCGCAGGGGCAGCGAGCAGTACTTC. Translation gives CASSRRGSEQYF.

This clonotype has more than one count but fewer than ten. The chain couples TRBV7-8 to TRBJ2-7; a possible D gene is TRBD1 (6 bases). V lost 2 bases and J 6 bases, leaving 17 bases between the germline ends. The CDR3 is 15 amino acids. From germline, CDR1 is SGHVS and CDR2 FQNEAQ. Here the CDR3 reads CASSLMGAALAEQYF. The CDR3 DNA reads as TGTGCCAGCAGCTTAATGGGGGCTGCCTTAGCCGAGCAGTACTTC.

This clonotype was seen ten or more times. J is TRBJ2-5 and V is TRBV28; perhaps TRBD2 as D (5 bases). Per germline, CDR1 MDHEN and CDR2 SYDVKM. V was cut by 1 base and J by 0 bases, with 9 bases left in between. This CDR3 comprises 15 residues. In nucleotides, the CDR3 is TGTGCCAGCAGTTTATTGTCGGGGTACCAAGAGACCCAGTACTTC. It is translated as CASSLLSGYQETQYF.

This clonotype was detected only once. At one end the junction does not follow the germline gene, possibly because of a read error. V gene TRBV10-2 combines with J gene TRBJ2-7; D assignment may be TRBD1 or TRBD2 (5 bases each). Germline loops: CDR1 WSHSY, CDR2 SAAADI. This CDR3 spans 14 amino acids. The CDR3 loop reads CASSAAGTSYGQYF. CDR3 sequence (DNA): TGCGCCAGCAGTGCAGCAGGGACCTCCTACGGGCAGTACTTC.

This clonotype was observed many times. The rearrangement uses TRBV7-2 and TRBJ2-7; 8 bases align to TRBD1. V was clipped by 3 bases and J by 3 bases; unmatched bases: 7. CDR3 length: 15 residues. Germline values: CDR1 SGHTA, CDR2 FQGNSA. This CDR3 is CASSLTGTGYYEQYF. In DNA form, the CDR3 reads TGTGCCAGCAGCTTGACAGGGACAGGTTACTACGAGCAGTACTTC. The whole variable domain, filled in from reference TRBV7-2 and TRBJ2-7, reads GAGVSQSPSNKVTEKGKDVELRCDPISGHTALYWYRQSLGQGLEFLIYFQGNSAPDKSGLPSDRFSAERTGGSVSTLTIQRTQQEDSAVYLCASSLTGTGYYEQYFGPGTRLTVT.